The 8 T cell receptor beta chains given below trace back to one sample, sequenced in a study of blood T cell repertoires in COVID-19. Data came from immunoSEQ multiplex PCR; TCRdb stores just in-frame clones and leaves some out. Of under 200,000 clones in the sample, more than 70% were seen once. Sequencing used peripheral blood. These receptors were taken from a man younger than 30 with active or convalescent COVID-19.

The chain carries TRBV9 and TRBJ2-3; weak D call: TRBD1 (6 bases). This CDR3 is built from 15 residues. V dropped 0 bases and J dropped 1 base, with 9 bases sitting between them. Germline values: CDR1 SGDLS, CDR2 YYNGEE. The CDR3 coding sequence is TGTGCCAGCAGCGTAGCAGGGGCCGGCACAGATACGCAGTATTTT. Translated, it gives CASSVAGAGTDTQYF.

The chain uses TRBV4-1 and TRBJ1-5; D remains ambiguous. This CDR3 comprises 15 residues. Per the germline V gene, CDR1 is MGHRA and CDR2 is YSYEKL. Trimming stripped 0 bases from V and 4 bases from J, with 10 bases between. The CDR3 region has the DNA TGCGCCAGCAGCCAAGACGCGGCAACTAATCAGCCCCAGCATTTT. Amino acids: CASSQDAATNQPQHF.

V usage is TRBV30 and J usage is TRBJ1-3; possible D gene TRBD1, 6 bases. Germline V gene data show CDR1 as GTSNPN and CDR2 as SVGIG (reference sequence). Trimming cost V 0 bases and J 0 bases, with 6 bases left between them. This CDR3 has 14 amino acids. The CDR3 loop is CAWSVGGSGNTIYF. CDR3 DNA sequence: TGTGCCTGGAGTGTAGGGGGCTCTGGAAACACCATATATTTT.

V is TRBV5-8 and J is TRBJ2-1; 9 bases are a match to TRBD1. CDR1 and CDR2 from the germline V gene are SGHTS and YDEGEE. The CDR3 has 15 residues. V lost 2 bases to trimming and J lost 7 bases; unmatched junction nucleotides: 7. DNA for the CDR3: TGTGCCAGCAGCTTCAGGACAGGGGATGATAATGAGCAGTTCTTC. Amino acid sequence: CASSFRTGDDNEQFF.

V is TRBV9 and J is TRBJ2-3, with a tentative D call TRBD2 (5 bases). The CDR3 consists of 15 residues. V was clipped by 0 bases and J by 3 bases, with 11 bases between them. Germline CDR1 and CDR2: SGDLS and YYNGEE. This CDR3 is CASSVGTPDTDTQYF. The CDR3 coding sequence is TGTGCCAGCAGCGTAGGGACTCCTGATACAGATACGCAGTATTTT. Full variable domain (missing parts from reference TRBV9 and TRBJ2-3): DSGVTQTPKHLITATGQRVTLRCSPRSGDLSVYWYQQSLDQGLQFLIQYYNGEERAKGNILERFSAQQFPDLHSELNLSSLELGDSALYFCASSVGTPDTDTQYFGPGTRLTVL.

The table lists this clone with a count of one. V usage is TRBV4-1 and J usage is TRBJ2-2, with a weak D call TRBD1 (6 bases). Trimming left V 2 bases short and J 7 bases short, with 17 bases between. The germline V gene has CDR1 MGHRA and CDR2 YSYEKL. The CDR3 sequence is 16 residues long. The CDR3 DNA reads as TGCGCCAGCAGCCAACCCGGTGGGGGCATAATCGGGGAGCTGTTTTTT. Protein product: CASSQPGGGIIGELFF.

This chain connects TRBV7-8 to TRBJ2-2; D gene uncertain. V lost 1 base and J lost 5, with 5 bases in between. The germline V gene has CDR1 SGHVS and CDR2 FQNEAQ. The CDR3 is made up of 13 amino acids. The CDR3 nucleotides are TGTGCCAGCAGCTTAGTTTCGACCGGGGAGCTGTTTTTT. It is translated as CASSLVSTGELFF.

The chain uses TRBV25-1 and TRBJ2-7; 8 bases are shared with TRBD1. Germline V lookup: CDR1 MGHDK, CDR2 SYGVNS. Trimming cost V 3 bases and J 1 base; bases outside gene matches: 8. The CDR3 consists of 16 residues. In DNA form, the CDR3 reads TGTGCCAGCAGTGATTCCGGGACAGGAACATCCTACGAGCAGTACTTC. Amino acid sequence: CASSDSGTGTSYEQYF.